The next 8 T cell receptor beta chains were all read from a single sample in a study of shared clonotypes between healthy human individuals. TCRdb's table, derived via immunoSEQ multiplex PCR, lists solely in-frame clones and lacks some. The data contain fewer than 350,000 clones, around nine tenths of them seen just once; the ten biggest clones take up about a sixth. The sample consisted of memory CD8+ T cells sorted from blood. The subset denotes: CD45RO+ cells pooled with CCR7-negative TemRA cells. These receptors were obtained from a man aged 18-30 years in good health.

This clone was observed a handful of times. The CDR3 DNA sequence: TGTGCCAGCAGCGTTTGGGATGCGGGCACTGAAGCTTTCTTT. Translation: CASSVWDAGTEAFF. The chain carries TRBV9 and TRBJ1-1; no clear D. CDR3 length: 14 amino acids. Germline CDR1 SGDLS, CDR2 YYNGEE. The V end was cut by 2 bases, the J end by 4 bases, with 12 bases between.

V is TRBV30 and J is TRBJ2-7; D is perhaps TRBD1 (5 bases). V lost 2 bases and J lost 1, with 21 bases in between. CDR3 size: 17 residues. The germline CDR1 and CDR2 sequences are GTSNPN and SVGIG (reference sequence). The CDR3 DNA sequence: TGTGCCTGGAGTCCGCCGGTAGGGGATAATTGGTCCTACGAGCAGTACTTC. Translating gives CAWSPPVGDNWSYEQYF.

This chain links TRBV4-3 with TRBJ1-6, with D maybe TRBD1 (6 bases). CDR3 size: 15 residues. The germline V gene has CDR1 LGHNA and CDR2 YSLEER. Trimming left V 3 bases short and J 3 bases short, with 9 bases between. CDR3 residues: CASSHRTVYNSPLHF. Written as DNA, the CDR3 is TGCGCCAGCAGCCACCGGACAGTCTATAATTCACCCCTCCACTTT.

The rearrangement links TRBV4-1 to TRBJ1-1, with TRBD1 matching over 7 bases. The V gene's germline CDR1 is MGHRA and CDR2 YSYEKL. With 4 bases clipped from V and 4 bases from J, the junction kept 12 bases outside the gene matches. CDR3 size: 16 residues. The CDR3 nucleotides are TGCGCCAGCAGCCTGATAGATAGGGGGCTTGGCACTGAAGCTTTCTTT. Translating gives CASSLIDRGLGTEAFF.

The gene calls are TRBV11-2 and TRBJ2-7; 8 bases fit TRBD1. Germline values: CDR1 SGHAT, CDR2 FQNNGV. This CDR3 is 15 amino acids long. Trimming removed 3 bases from V and 2 bases from J; junction bases left unmatched: 6. DNA for the CDR3: TGTGCCAGCAGCTTCCCCGAGACAGGGGCCTACGAGCAGTACTTC. It yields the protein CASSFPETGAYEQYF.

This clone came up a few times. The chain combines TRBV14 with TRBJ1-2; TRBD1 matches 7 bases. V lost 3 bases, J lost 4 bases, and 2 bases stayed unmatched. Germline assignment: CDR1 SGHDN and CDR2 FVKESK. The CDR3 contains 13 residues. The CDR3 reads CASSHRTGYGYTF. As DNA, the CDR3 is TGTGCCAGCAGCCACCGGACAGGCTATGGCTACACCTTC.

This chain links TRBV15 with TRBJ2-7, with D possibly matching TRBD2 (5 bases). This CDR3 is built from 14 residues. Trimming stripped 5 bases from V and 3 bases from J, with 14 bases between. Germline V lookup: CDR1 LNHNV, CDR2 YYDKDF (reference sequence). The CDR3 DNA reads TGTGCCACCAGCCTCGACCGTACTAGCTACGAGCAGTACTTC. As protein: CATSLDRTSYEQYF.

This clone showed up just once. The V call is TRBV5-4, the J call TRBJ2-6, with 7 bases identical to TRBD1. The CDR3 has 18 amino acids. Per the germline V gene, CDR1 is SGHNT and CDR2 is YYREEE (reference sequence). V lost 4 bases, J lost 0 bases, and 10 bases stayed unmatched. The CDR3 is CASSPGWTGLSGANVLTF. DNA for the CDR3: TGTGCCAGCAGCCCGGGGTGGACAGGTCTCTCTGGGGCCAACGTCCTGACTTTC.